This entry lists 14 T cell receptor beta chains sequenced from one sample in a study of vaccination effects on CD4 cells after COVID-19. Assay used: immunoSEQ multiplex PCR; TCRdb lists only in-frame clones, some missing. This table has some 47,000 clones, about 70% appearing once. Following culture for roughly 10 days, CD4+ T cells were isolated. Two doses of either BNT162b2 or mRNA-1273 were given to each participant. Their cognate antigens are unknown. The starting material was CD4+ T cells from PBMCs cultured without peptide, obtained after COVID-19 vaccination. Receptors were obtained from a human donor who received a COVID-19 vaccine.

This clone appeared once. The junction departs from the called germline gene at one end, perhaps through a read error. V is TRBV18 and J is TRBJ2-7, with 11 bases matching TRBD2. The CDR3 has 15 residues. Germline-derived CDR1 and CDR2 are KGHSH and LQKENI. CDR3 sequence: CASSPLAGASYEQYF. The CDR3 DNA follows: TGTGCCAGCTCTCCACTAGCGGGGGCCTCCTACGAGCAGTACTTC.

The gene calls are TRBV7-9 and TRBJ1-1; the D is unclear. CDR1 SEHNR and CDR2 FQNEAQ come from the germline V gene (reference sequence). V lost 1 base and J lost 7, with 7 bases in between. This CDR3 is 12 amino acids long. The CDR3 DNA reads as TGTGCCAGCAGCTTAGACGTTGGTGAAGCTTTCTTT. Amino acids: CASSLDVGEAFF.

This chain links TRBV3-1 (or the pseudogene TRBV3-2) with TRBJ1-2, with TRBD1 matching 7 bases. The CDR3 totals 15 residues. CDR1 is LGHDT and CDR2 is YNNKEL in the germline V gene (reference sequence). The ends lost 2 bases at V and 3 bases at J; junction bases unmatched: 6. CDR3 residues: CASSQNGQAHYGYTF. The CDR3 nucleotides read TGTGCCAGCAGCCAAAACGGACAGGCCCACTATGGCTACACCTTC.

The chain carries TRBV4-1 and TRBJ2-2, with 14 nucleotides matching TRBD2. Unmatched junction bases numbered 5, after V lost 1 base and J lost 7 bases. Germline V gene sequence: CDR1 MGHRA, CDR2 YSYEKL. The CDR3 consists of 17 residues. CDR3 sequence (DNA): TGCGCCAGCAGCCAAGGGGGACTAGCGGGAGCGGGCGGGGAGCTGTTTTTT. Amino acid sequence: CASSQGGLAGAGGELFF.

This CDR3 reads CASTQTGGSSTEAFF. Written as DNA, the CDR3 is TGTGCCAGCACCCAAACGGGGGGGAGTAGCACTGAAGCTTTCTTT. The rearrangement joins TRBV2 to TRBJ1-1, with D perhaps matching TRBD1 (5 bases). Trimming pared 7 bases from V and 4 bases from J, leaving 19 bases between. The CDR3 runs 15 residues. Germline values: CDR1 SNHLY, CDR2 FYNNEI.

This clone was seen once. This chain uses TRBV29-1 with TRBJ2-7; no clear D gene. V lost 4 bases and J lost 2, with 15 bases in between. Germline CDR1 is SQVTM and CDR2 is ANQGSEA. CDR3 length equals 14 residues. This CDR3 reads CSVVRSSGTYEQYF. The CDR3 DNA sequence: TGCAGCGTTGTTCGGTCGTCCGGTACCTACGAGCAGTACTTC.

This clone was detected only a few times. In DNA, the CDR3 is TGCGCCAGCAGCCAGCCAACGGGACAGCTTTCTAACTATGGCTACACCTTC. Amino acid sequence: CASSQPTGQLSNYGYTF. The rearrangement links TRBV5-1 to TRBJ1-2; 7 positions match TRBD1. Germline CDR1 SGHRS, CDR2 YFSETQ. The CDR3 length is 17 residues. Unmatched junction bases numbered 12, after V lost 4 bases and J lost 0 bases.

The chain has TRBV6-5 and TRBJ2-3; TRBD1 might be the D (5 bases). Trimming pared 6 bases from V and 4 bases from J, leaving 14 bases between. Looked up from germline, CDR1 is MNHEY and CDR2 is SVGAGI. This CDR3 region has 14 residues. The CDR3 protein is CASRRQIGADTQYF. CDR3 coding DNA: TGTGCCAGCAGGAGACAAATAGGGGCAGATACGCAGTATTTT.

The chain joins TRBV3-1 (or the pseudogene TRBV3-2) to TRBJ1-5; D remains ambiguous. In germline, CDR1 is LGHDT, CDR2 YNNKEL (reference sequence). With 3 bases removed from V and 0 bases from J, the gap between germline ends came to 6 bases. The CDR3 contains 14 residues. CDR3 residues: CASSHQSSNQPQHF. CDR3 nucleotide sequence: TGTGCCAGCAGCCACCAGAGTAGCAATCAGCCCCAGCATTTT.

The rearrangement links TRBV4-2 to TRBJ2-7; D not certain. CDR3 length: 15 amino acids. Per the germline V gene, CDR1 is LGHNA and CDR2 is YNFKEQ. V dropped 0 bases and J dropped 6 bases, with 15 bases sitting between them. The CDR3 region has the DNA TGTGCCAGCAGCCAAGAGTTAGATAGCAGCCGCGAGCAGTACTTC. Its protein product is CASSQELDSSREQYF.

The CDR3 reads CASSGGSADTQYF. DNA for the CDR3: TGTGCCAGCTCAGGTGGGAGCGCAGATACGCAGTATTTT. The chain is built from TRBV18 and TRBJ2-3; perhaps TRBD2 as D (5 bases). Trimming stripped 5 bases from V and 4 bases from J, with 10 bases between. Germline V gene lookup returns CDR1 KGHSH and CDR2 LQKENI. This CDR3 comprises 13 residues.

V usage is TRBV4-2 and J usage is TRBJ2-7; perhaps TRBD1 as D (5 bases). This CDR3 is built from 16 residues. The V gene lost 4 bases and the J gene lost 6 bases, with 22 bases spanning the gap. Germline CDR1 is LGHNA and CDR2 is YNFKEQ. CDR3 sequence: CASSLRQGAGRGEQYF. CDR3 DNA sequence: TGTGCCAGCAGCCTACGTCAAGGGGCAGGACGTGGCGAGCAGTACTTC.

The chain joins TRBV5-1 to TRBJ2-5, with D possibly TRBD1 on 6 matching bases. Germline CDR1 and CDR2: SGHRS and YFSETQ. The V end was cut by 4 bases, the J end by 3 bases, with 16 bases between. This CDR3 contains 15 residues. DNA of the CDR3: TGCGCCAGCAGCCGCAACAGGGCGGATAAAGAGACCCAGTACTTC. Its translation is CASSRNRADKETQYF.

The CDR3 DNA sequence: TGTGCCAGCAGCTCGATGGGACTAGCAGCTCAAGAGACCCAGTACTTC. Amino acids: CASSSMGLAAQETQYF. The chain has TRBV7-8 and TRBJ2-5; 9 positions match TRBD2. The CDR3 is made up of 16 amino acids. The V gene end was trimmed by 4 bases and the J gene end by 2 bases; junction bases not matched to a gene: 8. Germline loops: CDR1 SGHVS, CDR2 FQNEAQ.